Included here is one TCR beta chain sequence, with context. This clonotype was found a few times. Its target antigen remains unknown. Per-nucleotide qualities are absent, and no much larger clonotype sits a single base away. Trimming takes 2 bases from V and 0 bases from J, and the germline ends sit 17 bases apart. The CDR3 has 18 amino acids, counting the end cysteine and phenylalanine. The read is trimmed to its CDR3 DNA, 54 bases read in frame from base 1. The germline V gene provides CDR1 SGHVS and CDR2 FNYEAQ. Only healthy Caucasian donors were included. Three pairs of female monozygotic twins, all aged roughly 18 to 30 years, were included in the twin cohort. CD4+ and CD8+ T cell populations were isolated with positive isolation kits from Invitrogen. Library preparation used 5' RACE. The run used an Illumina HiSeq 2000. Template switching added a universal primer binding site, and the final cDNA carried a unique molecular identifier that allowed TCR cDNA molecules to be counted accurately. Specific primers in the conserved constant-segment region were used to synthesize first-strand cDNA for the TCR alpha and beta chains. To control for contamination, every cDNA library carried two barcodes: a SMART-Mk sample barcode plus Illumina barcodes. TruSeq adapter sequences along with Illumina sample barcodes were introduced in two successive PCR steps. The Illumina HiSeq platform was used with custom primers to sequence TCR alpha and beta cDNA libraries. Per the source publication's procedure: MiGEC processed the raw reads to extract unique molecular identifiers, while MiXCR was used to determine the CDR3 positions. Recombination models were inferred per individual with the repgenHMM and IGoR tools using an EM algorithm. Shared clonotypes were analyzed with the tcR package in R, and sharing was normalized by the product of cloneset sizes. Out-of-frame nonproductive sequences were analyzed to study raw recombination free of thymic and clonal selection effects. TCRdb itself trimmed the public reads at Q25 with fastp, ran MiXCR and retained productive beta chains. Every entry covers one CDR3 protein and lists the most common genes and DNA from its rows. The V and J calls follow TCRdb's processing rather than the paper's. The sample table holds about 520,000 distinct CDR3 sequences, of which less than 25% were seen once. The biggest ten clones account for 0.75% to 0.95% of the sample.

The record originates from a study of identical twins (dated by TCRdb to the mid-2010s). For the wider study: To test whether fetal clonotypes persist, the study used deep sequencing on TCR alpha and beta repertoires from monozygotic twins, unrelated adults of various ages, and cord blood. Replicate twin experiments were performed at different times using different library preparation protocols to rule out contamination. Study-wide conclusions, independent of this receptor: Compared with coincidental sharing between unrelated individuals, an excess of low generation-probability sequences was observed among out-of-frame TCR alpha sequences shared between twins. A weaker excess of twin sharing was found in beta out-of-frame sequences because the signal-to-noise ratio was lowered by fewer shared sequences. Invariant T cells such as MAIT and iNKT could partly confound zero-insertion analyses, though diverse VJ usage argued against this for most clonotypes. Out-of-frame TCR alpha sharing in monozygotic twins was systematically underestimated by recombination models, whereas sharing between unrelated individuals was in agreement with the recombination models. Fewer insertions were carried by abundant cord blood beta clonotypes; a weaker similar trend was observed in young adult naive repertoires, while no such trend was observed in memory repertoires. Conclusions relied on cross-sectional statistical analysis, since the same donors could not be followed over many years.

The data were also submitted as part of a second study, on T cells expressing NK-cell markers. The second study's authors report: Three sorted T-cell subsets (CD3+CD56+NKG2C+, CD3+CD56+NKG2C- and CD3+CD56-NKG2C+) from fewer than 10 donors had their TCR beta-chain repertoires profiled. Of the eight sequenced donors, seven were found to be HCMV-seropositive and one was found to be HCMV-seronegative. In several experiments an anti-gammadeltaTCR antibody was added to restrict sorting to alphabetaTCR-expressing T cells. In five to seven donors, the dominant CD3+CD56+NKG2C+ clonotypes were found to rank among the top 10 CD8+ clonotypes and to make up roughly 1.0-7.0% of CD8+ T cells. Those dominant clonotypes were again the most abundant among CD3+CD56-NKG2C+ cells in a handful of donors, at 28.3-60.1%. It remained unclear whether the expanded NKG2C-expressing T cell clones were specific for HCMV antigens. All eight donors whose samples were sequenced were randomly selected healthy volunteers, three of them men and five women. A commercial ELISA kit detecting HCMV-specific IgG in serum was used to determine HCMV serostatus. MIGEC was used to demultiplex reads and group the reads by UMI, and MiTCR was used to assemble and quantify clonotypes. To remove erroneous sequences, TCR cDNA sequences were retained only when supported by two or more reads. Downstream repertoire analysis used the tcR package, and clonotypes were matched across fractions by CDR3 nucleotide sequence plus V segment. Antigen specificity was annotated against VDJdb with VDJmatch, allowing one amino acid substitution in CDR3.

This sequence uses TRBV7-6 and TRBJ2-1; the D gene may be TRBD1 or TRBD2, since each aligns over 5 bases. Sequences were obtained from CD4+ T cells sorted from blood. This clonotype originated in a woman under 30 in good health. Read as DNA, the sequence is TGTGCCAGCAGCTTAAAAGGGCGAGGGACCAGCTCCTACAATGAGCAGTTCTTC. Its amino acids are CASSLKGRGTSSYNEQFF.